These 26 T cell receptor beta chains came from one sample sequenced in a study of T cell responses to AZD1222 COVID-19 vaccine. TCRdb keeps only in-frame clones here, not all; method: immunoSEQ multiplex PCR. Of 150,000 to 200,000 clones listed, just under 90% are singletons. The starting material was peripheral blood, obtained 28 days after the second dose of the MenACWY control vaccine. The receptors shown here come from an adult who received the MenACWY meningococcal vaccine as a control.

The chain carries TRBV4-3 and TRBJ2-1, with D tentatively TRBD2 (5 bases). Per germline, CDR1 LGHNA and CDR2 YSLEER. The CDR3 totals 16 residues. Trimming stripped 0 bases from V and 4 bases from J, with 13 bases between. This CDR3 is CASSQDISDTYNEQFF. In DNA form, the CDR3 reads TGCGCCAGCAGCCAAGATATTAGCGATACTTACAATGAGCAGTTCTTC.

This rearrangement joins TRBV6-1 to TRBJ2-7; possible D gene TRBD1, 8 bases. The V and J ends lost 4 bases and 3 bases respectively, with 28 bases between them. The CDR3 covers 19 residues. Germline lookup yields CDR1 MNHNS and CDR2 SASEGT. CDR3 in amino acids: CASSGGGGRRTGYYYEQYF. CDR3 DNA sequence: TGTGCCAGCAGTGGTGGGGGGGGGCGACGGACAGGGTACTACTACGAGCAGTACTTC.

The chain uses TRBV6-5 and TRBJ2-7; the match to TRBD1 covers 7 bases. The CDR3 runs 15 residues. V shed 3 bases and J 1 base; nucleotides not matched to a gene: 6. Germline CDR1 is MNHEY and CDR2 is SVGAGI. The CDR3 DNA is TGTGCCAGCAGTTATCAGGGGGTTGGATCCTACGAGCAGTACTTC. Its translation: CASSYQGVGSYEQYF.

V and J are TRBV28 and TRBJ2-7; D possibly matches TRBD1 or TRBD2 (6 bases each). Germline V gives CDR1 MDHEN, CDR2 SYDVKM. V gave up 3 bases and J gave up 11 bases, with 14 bases separating them. The CDR3 is 12 residues long. CDR3 sequence: CASSLRRDNKYF. The CDR3 DNA is TGTGCCAGCAGTTTGAGGAGGGACAATAAGTACTTC.

The V and J genes are TRBV7-2 and TRBJ2-2; 9 bases are shared with TRBD2. With 3 bases clipped from V and 6 bases from J, the junction kept 14 bases outside the gene matches. The CDR3 sequence is 18 residues long. Per the germline V gene, CDR1 is SGHTA and CDR2 is FQGNSA. This CDR3 reads CASSFSRQFSGSPGELFF. Written as DNA, the CDR3 is TGTGCCAGCAGCTTCTCTCGGCAGTTTAGCGGGAGTCCCGGGGAGCTGTTTTTT.

The chain uses TRBV5-1 and TRBJ1-1; D gene unclear. CDR3 length: 13 residues. The germline gives CDR1 SGHRS, CDR2 YFSETQ. Trimming cost V 4 bases and J 1 base, with 8 bases left between them. The CDR3: CASSVVGNTEAFF. The CDR3 DNA sequence: TGCGCCAGCAGCGTAGTGGGGAACACTGAAGCTTTCTTT.

V is TRBV2 and J is TRBJ2-3, with D possibly being TRBD2 (5 bases). The CDR3 has 13 amino acids. The germline V gene encodes CDR1 SNHLY and CDR2 FYNNEI. Between the trimmed V and J ends, which lost 7 bases and 3 bases, there was a span of 11 bases. The chain's CDR3 is CASKGRETDTQYF. Written as DNA, the CDR3 is TGTGCCAGCAAGGGTAGGGAGACAGATACGCAGTATTTT.

The chain recombines TRBV4-3 with TRBJ2-7; D tentatively fits TRBD1 or TRBD2 (5 bases each). This CDR3 comprises 15 residues. Between the trimmed V and J ends, which lost 5 bases and 3 bases, there was a span of 17 bases. Germline V gene lookup returns CDR1 LGHNA and CDR2 YSLEER. This chain's CDR3 is CASSKTTGTYYEQYF. In DNA, the CDR3 is TGCGCCAGCAGCAAGACAACGGGGACCTACTACGAGCAGTACTTC.

This clone was counted a few times. V and J are TRBV29-1 and TRBJ2-2; no clear D gene. The CDR3 covers 12 residues. CDR1 is SQVTM, CDR2 ANQGSEA, per germline. V was cut by 3 bases and J by 5 bases, with 7 bases left in between. In DNA, the CDR3 is TGCAGCGTTGAGGAGCTAACCGGGGAGCTGTTTTTT. Its translation: CSVEELTGELFF.

The CDR3 sequence is CSAIGPKQYF. In DNA, the CDR3 is TGCAGTGCTATAGGACCAAAGCAGTACTTC. This rearrangement joins TRBV20-1 to TRBJ2-7; D is undetermined. CDR3 length equals 10 residues. CDR1 is DFQATT, CDR2 SNEGSKA, per germline (reference sequence). The ends were cut back, 4 bases at V and 8 bases at J, with 9 bases in the middle.

The chain has TRBV10-3 and TRBJ2-1; TRBD2 matches 8 bases. CDR3 length: 14 residues. The trim removed 2 bases at V and 13 bases at J, leaving 10 bases unmatched. Looked up from germline, CDR1 is ENHRY and CDR2 is SYGVKD. As DNA, the CDR3 is TGTGCCATCAGTGAGAGTTCCAGCGGGAGAGGACAGTTCTTC. This translates into CAISESSSGRGQFF.

This sequence joins TRBV28 and TRBJ1-2; the match to TRBD1 covers 8 bases. Germline V gives CDR1 MDHEN, CDR2 SYDVKM. CDR3 length: 20 residues. Unmatched junction bases numbered 22, after V lost 1 base and J lost 6 bases. The CDR3 nucleotides read TGTGCCAGCAGTTTATTATTTGCCGATGTCGTACAGGGGGTTCTGGATGGCTACACCTTC. This encodes CASSLLFADVVQGVLDGYTF.

V gene TRBV18 combines with J gene TRBJ2-1; 7 bases line up with TRBD1. V lost 2 bases to trimming and J lost 4 bases; unmatched junction nucleotides: 2. The CDR3 is 14 residues long. CDR1 and CDR2 from the germline V gene are KGHSH and LQKENI. The DNA of the CDR3 is TGTGCCAGCTCACCAAGGGACAGATACAATGAGCAGTTCTTC. Protein sequence: CASSPRDRYNEQFF.

The rearrangement joins TRBV4-1 to TRBJ2-5, with 11 bases that match TRBD2. Germline loops: CDR1 MGHRA, CDR2 YSYEKL. CDR3 length equals 15 residues. Unmatched junction bases numbered 3, after V lost 4 bases and J lost 2 bases. The DNA of the CDR3 is TGCGCCAGCAGCCTGGGACTAGCGGAGCAAGAGACCCAGTACTTC. Residues: CASSLGLAEQETQYF.

The rearrangement joins TRBV27 to TRBJ2-5; possible D gene TRBD2, 6 bases. CDR1 MNHEY and CDR2 SMNVEV come from the germline V gene (reference sequence). This CDR3 region has 13 residues. V lost 4 bases and J lost 5, with 11 bases in between. Here the CDR3 reads CASSSTEGETQYF. The CDR3 DNA is TGTGCCAGCAGTTCGACGGAGGGGGAGACCCAGTACTTC.

V usage is TRBV7-9 and J usage is TRBJ2-7; 10 bases map to TRBD1. Germline trimming cut 4 bases from V and 3 bases from J; bases unmatched to any gene: 3. Germline V gene lookup returns CDR1 SEHNR and CDR2 FQNEAQ (reference sequence). The CDR3 covers 14 residues. CDR3 loop: CASSSTGGIYEQYF. The CDR3 nucleotides read TGTGCCAGCAGCTCGACAGGGGGCATCTACGAGCAGTACTTC.

This chain uses TRBV6-5 with TRBJ1-1; D is perhaps TRBD1 (6 bases). V lost 3 bases and J lost 11, with 16 bases in between. The length of the CDR3 is 13 residues. CDR1 is MNHEY, CDR2 SVGAGI, per germline. The CDR3 coding sequence is TGTGCCAGCAGTTATTTGGGGGGGCGCGGCGCTTTCTTT. Translation: CASSYLGGRGAFF.

The chain combines TRBV10-2 with TRBJ1-3; TRBD1 aligns across 8 bases. Germline lookup yields CDR1 WSHSY and CDR2 SAAADI. After removal of 6 bases from V and 0 bases from J, the junction contained 4 bases not matched to a gene. The CDR3 is 15 amino acids. CDR3 DNA: TGCGCCAGCAGATCAGGGGGCAACTCTGGAAACACCATATATTTT. Its translation is CASRSGGNSGNTIYF.

The chain carries TRBV12-5 and TRBJ2-5, with 7 bases matching TRBD2. V was clipped by 7 bases and J by 4 bases; unmatched bases: 18. The CDR3 has 17 amino acids. Germline lookup yields CDR1 LGHNT and CDR2 FRNRAP. The CDR3 nucleotides read TGTGCTAGTGCCGAACCCCTCGGGAGCGGCGGGGGAGAGACCCAGTACTTC. Translated, it gives CASAEPLGSGGGETQYF.

The rearrangement links TRBV3-1 (or the pseudogene TRBV3-2) to TRBJ1-4, with 9 nucleotides matching TRBD1. This CDR3 has 15 amino acids. CDR1 is LGHDT, CDR2 YNNKEL, per germline (reference sequence). The trim removed 5 bases at V and 7 bases at J, leaving 8 bases unmatched. In DNA form, the CDR3 reads TGTGCCAGCAGCAAAAGGACAGGGGATGGTGAAAAACTGTTTTTT. Translation gives CASSKRTGDGEKLFF.

This chain connects TRBV7-2 to TRBJ2-2; 7 bases line up with TRBD1. Losses at the gene ends were 3 bases for V and 5 bases for J; bases not matched to a gene: 3. CDR1 is SGHTA, CDR2 FQGNSA, per germline. CDR3 length: 14 residues. CDR3 sequence (DNA): TGTGCCAGCAGCTTCACAGGGGAAACCGGGGAGCTGTTTTTT. Encoded protein: CASSFTGETGELFF.

V gene TRBV28 combines with J gene TRBJ2-3, with 7 bases lining up with TRBD2. Germline trimming cut 5 bases from V and 3 bases from J; bases unmatched to any gene: 11. Germline CDR1 MDHEN, CDR2 SYDVKM. This CDR3 has 16 residues. Written as DNA, the CDR3 is TGTGCCAGCAGTCCCCTGGGGGGGAGAGGAACAGATACGCAGTATTTT. Its protein product is CASSPLGGRGTDTQYF.

This chain uses TRBV11-2 with TRBJ1-1; D call uncertain. Germline CDR1 is SGHAT and CDR2 is FQNNGV. The CDR3 extends over 14 amino acids. With 3 bases removed from V and 6 bases from J, the gap between germline ends came to 14 bases. CDR3 sequence (DNA): TGTGCCAGCAGCTTCCAAGAGGGTCAGGCTGAAGCTTTCTTT. It specifies CASSFQEGQAEAFF.

In this sample, this clone turned up once. This chain joins TRBV6-1 and TRBJ1-6; D is unresolved. Per the germline V gene, CDR1 is MNHNS and CDR2 is SASEGT. This CDR3 comprises 15 residues. The germline V and J ends were trimmed by 2 bases and 7 bases, with 12 bases remaining between them. This chain's CDR3 is CASSEIVVRNSPLHF. CDR3 nucleotide sequence: TGTGCCAGCAGTGAAATCGTCGTGCGCAATTCACCCCTCCACTTT.

The chain employs TRBV11-2 and TRBJ1-6; D is perhaps TRBD1 (5 bases). The CDR3 totals 15 residues. The germline V gene has CDR1 SGHAT and CDR2 FQNNGV. The ends were cut back, 0 bases at V and 10 bases at J, with 13 bases in the middle. The CDR3 DNA follows: TGTGCCAGCAGCTTAGAGAGGCAGTGGGGGTCACCCCTCCACTTT. Its translation is CASSLERQWGSPLHF.

The chain recombines TRBV5-3 with TRBJ1-5; D is perhaps TRBD1 (6 bases). TRBV5-3 has ORF status, its function being uncertain. CDR3 length equals 13 residues. The V end lost 3 bases, the J end lost 6 bases, and 10 bases lay between the germline ends. The CDR3: CARSYRAGQPQHF. The CDR3, as DNA: TGTGCCAGAAGCTACAGGGCGGGTCAGCCCCAGCATTTT.